Included here is one T cell receptor (beta chain) sequence, with context. The identical CDR3 is also encoded by other nucleotide sequences in the sample. Participant ages covered about 18 to 100 years across around 22 US areas. The data originate from a study of blood T cell repertoires in COVID-19. Per the study methods: By means of reference gene primer amplification, nucleated cell counts were estimated. Method: immunoSEQ multiplex PCR; TCRdb's copy keeps in-frame clones and lacks some. That table supplies the V and J calls and clone size; D and trimming were determined from the DNA. The table includes approximately 260,000 clones, around 84% detected once. The germline V and J ends were trimmed by 2 bases and 0 bases, with 8 bases remaining between them. Per the germline V gene, CDR1 is SEHNR and CDR2 is FQNEAQ (reference sequence). This CDR3 comprises 15 residues.

The chain uses TRBV7-9 and TRBJ2-1; D gene ambiguous. Input material: PBMCs or T cells enriched from blood (not recorded which). The source is a man younger than 45 with acute COVID-19. DNA for the CDR3: TGTGCCAGCAGCTTAAGCGAGAGCTCCTACAATGAGCAGTTCTTC. Protein product: CASSLSESSYNEQFF.